Presented here are 3 T cell receptor beta chains from one specimen sequenced in a study of cytomegalovirus exposure and HLA in healthy donors. With 60 Vbeta and 13 Jbeta primers, the PCR was carried out. The data were produced by immunoSEQ multiplex PCR, yet TCRdb's version contains in-frame clones alone and is incomplete. Among approximately 94,000 clones, more than 75% were seen once, and the ten largest hold less than 6%. The sequenced material came from PBMCs. The receptors originated from a man between 25 and 39 years old in good health and CMV-seropositive.

The rearrangement uses TRBV5-8 and TRBJ2-7, with D perhaps matching TRBD1 (6 bases). Germline V lookup: CDR1 SGHTS, CDR2 YDEGEE. V was clipped by 4 bases and J by 3 bases, with 11 bases between them. The CDR3 covers 13 residues. The CDR3 DNA follows: TGTGCCAGCAGCAGAGACAGGAGCTACGAGCAGTACTTC. Its translation is CASSRDRSYEQYF.

This clone showed up just a few times. The V and J genes are TRBV5-1 and TRBJ1-2; D is unresolved. The CDR3 totals 14 residues. The germline V gene has CDR1 SGHRS and CDR2 YFSETQ. Trimming pared 1 base from V and 3 bases from J, leaving 10 bases between. Written as DNA, the CDR3 is TGCGCCAGCAGCTTGTACAAGGGAGACTATGGCTACACCTTC. It codes for CASSLYKGDYGYTF. Based on the CDR3 plus reference TRBV5-1 and TRBJ1-2, the full variable domain is KAGVTQTPRYLIKTRGQQVTLSCSPISGHRSVSWYQQTPGQGLQFLFEYFSETQRNKGNFPGRFSGRQFSNSRSEMNVSTLELGDSALYLCASSLYKGDYGYTFGSGTRLTVV.

The J gene is TRBJ2-6, the V gene TRBV6-5; D ambiguous. The germline gives CDR1 MNHEY, CDR2 SVGAGI. Trimming removed 6 bases from V and 0 bases from J, with 9 bases in between. The CDR3 length is 15 residues. Here the CDR3 DNA reads TGTGCCAGCAGGAAGTTTAGCTCTGGGGCCAACGTCCTGACTTTC. As protein: CASRKFSSGANVLTF.